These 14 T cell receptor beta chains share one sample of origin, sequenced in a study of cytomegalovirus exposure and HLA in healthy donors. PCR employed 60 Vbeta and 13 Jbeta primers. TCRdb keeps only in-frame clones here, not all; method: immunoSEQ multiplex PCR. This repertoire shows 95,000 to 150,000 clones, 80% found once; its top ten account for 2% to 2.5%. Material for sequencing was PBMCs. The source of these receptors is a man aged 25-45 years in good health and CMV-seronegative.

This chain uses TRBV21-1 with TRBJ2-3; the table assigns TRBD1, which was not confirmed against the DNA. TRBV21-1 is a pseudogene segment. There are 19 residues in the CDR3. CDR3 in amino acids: CASSKRGPPDSGSTDTQYF. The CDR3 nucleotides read TGTGCCAGCAGCAAAAGGGGCCCCCCGGACAGTGGAAGCACAGATACGCAGTATTTT.

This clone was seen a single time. Here the CDR3 DNA reads TGTGCCATCAGTGAGTCGCGGGGGGCGACCCAAGAGACCCAGTACTTC. Encoded protein: CAISESRGATQETQYF. V gene TRBV10-3 combines with J gene TRBJ2-5; 8 bases align to TRBD2. Germline V gene sequence: CDR1 ENHRY, CDR2 SYGVKD. V was clipped by 0 bases and J by 1 base; unmatched bases: 4. This CDR3 is 16 amino acids long.

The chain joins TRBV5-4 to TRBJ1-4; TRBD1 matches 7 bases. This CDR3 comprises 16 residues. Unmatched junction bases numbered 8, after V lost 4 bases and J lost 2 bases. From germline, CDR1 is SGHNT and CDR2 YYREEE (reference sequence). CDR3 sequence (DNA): TGTGCCAGCAGCCATAGGGGGCGGAGCACTAATGAAAAACTGTTTTTT. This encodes CASSHRGRSTNEKLFF.

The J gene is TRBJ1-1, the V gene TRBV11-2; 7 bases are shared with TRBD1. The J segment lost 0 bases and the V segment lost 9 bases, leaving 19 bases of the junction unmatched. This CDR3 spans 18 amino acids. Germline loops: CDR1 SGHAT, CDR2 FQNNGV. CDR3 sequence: CASGRRGPLVYMNTEAFF. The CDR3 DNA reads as TGTGCCAGTGGACGTAGGGGGCCCCTAGTCTACATGAACACTGAAGCTTTCTTT.

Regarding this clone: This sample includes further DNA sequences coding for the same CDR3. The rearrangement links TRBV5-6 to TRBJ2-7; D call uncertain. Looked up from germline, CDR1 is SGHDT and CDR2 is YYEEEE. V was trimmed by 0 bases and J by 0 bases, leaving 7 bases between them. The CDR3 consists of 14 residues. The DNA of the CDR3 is TGTGCCAGCAGCTTGGGGGCAGGCTCCTACGAGCAGTACTTC. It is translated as CASSLGAGSYEQYF. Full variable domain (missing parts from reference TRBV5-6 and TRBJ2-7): DAGVTQSPTHLIKTRGQQVTLRCSPKSGHDTVSWYQQALGQGPQFIFQYYEEEERQRGNFPDRFSGHQFPNYSSELNVNALLLGDSALYLCASSLGAGSYEQYFGPGTRLTVT.

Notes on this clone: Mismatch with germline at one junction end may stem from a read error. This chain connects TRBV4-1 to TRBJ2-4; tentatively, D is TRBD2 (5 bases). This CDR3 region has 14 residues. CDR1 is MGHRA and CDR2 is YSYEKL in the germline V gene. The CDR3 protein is CASSRIRSGNSQYF. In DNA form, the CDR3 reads TGCGCCAGCAGCCGCATACGGTCGGGAAACAGTCAGTACTTC.

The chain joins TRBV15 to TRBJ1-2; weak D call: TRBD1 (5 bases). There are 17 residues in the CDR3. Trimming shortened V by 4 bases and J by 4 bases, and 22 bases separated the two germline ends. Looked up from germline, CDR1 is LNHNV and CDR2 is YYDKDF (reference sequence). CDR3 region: CATSKGDRGSSGYGYTF. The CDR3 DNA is TGTGCCACCAGCAAAGGAGACCGGGGGTCCTCGGGCTATGGCTACACCTTC.

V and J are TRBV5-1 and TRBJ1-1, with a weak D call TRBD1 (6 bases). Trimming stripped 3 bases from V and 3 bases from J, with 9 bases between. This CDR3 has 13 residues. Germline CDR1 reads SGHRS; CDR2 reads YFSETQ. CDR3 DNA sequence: TGCGCCAGCAGCTCCTCAGGGGACACTGAAGCTTTCTTT. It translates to CASSSSGDTEAFF.

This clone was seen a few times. The CDR3 region is CASRGLDEQFF. The CDR3 DNA reads TGCGCCAGCAGGGGGCTGGATGAGCAGTTCTTC. The rearrangement links TRBV5-1 to TRBJ2-1; TRBD1 might be the D (5 bases). The CDR3 contains 11 residues. CDR1 SGHRS and CDR2 YFSETQ come from the germline V gene. V shed 5 bases and J shed 8 bases, with 8 bases lying between them.

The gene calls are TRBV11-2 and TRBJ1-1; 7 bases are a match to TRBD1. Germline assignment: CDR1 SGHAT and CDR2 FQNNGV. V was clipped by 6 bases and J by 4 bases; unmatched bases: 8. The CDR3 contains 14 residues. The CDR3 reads CASRAPSGGTEAFF. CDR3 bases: TGTGCCAGCAGAGCCCCTTCAGGGGGCACTGAAGCTTTCTTT.

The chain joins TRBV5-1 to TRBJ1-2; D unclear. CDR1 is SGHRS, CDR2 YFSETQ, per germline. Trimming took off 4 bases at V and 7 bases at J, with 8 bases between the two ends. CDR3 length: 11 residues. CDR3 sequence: CASSQEAGYTF. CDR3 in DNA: TGCGCCAGCAGCCAGGAGGCTGGCTACACCTTC.

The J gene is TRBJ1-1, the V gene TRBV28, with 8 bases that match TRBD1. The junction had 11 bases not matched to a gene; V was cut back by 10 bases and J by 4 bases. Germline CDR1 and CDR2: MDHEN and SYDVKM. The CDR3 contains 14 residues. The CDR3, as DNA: TGTGCCACGGACAGGGAGGTTTTGGGCACTGAAGCTTTCTTT. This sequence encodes CATDREVLGTEAFF.

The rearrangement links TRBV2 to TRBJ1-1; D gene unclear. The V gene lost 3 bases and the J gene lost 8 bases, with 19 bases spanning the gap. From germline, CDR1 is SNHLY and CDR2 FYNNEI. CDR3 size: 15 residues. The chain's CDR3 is CASSDTGIGQDEAFF. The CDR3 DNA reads TGTGCCAGCAGTGATACGGGAATAGGGCAAGACGAAGCTTTCTTT.

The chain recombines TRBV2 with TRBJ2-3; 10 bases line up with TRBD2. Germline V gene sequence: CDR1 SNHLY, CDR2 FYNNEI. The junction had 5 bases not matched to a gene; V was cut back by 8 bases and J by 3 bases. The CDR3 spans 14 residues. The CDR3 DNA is TGTGCCAGCCAGCTAGCGGGGGTTACAGATACGCAGTATTTT. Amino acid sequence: CASQLAGVTDTQYF.